Below are 32 T cell receptor beta chains sequenced from a single sample in a study of PD-L1 blockade in urothelial cancer. Specified time point: pretreatment peripheral blood. Sequencing was performed with immunoSEQ multiplex PCR; in TCRdb, only in-frame clones are kept and a portion is missing. The table lists about 52,000 clones, around 84% of them singletons. The sample consisted of PBMCs, taken around atezolizumab (anti-PD-L1) treatment. The source is a man aged 45-60 years with urothelial cancer.

The chain has TRBV6-1 and TRBJ2-6, with D perhaps TRBD2 (6 bases). The CDR3 extends over 17 amino acids. Germline loops: CDR1 MNHNS, CDR2 SASEGT. Trimming removed 4 bases at V and 2 bases at J, with 15 bases between. CDR3 in DNA: TGTGCCAGCAGTGGATCCGGGGGAGTCCCTGGGGCCAACGTCCTGACTTTC. It encodes CASSGSGGVPGANVLTF.

The chain combines TRBV25-1 with TRBJ2-3; D might be TRBD2 (5 bases). The CDR3 sequence is 16 residues long. Trimming removed 5 bases from V and 0 bases from J, with 15 bases in between. Germline-derived CDR1 and CDR2 are MGHDK and SYGVNS. This chain's CDR3 is CASSSYPRASTDTQYF. The CDR3 DNA is TGTGCCAGCAGTTCCTATCCGAGGGCTAGCACAGATACGCAGTATTTT.

The rearrangement joins TRBV19 to TRBJ2-1; 11 bases are a match to TRBD2. The germline V gene has CDR1 LNHDA and CDR2 SQIVND (reference sequence). Unmatched junction bases numbered 8, after V lost 3 bases and J lost 4 bases. The CDR3 loop spans 17 amino acids. Written as DNA, the CDR3 is TGTGCCAGTAGTATTCCAATGACTAGCGGGATTTACAATGAGCAGTTCTTC. Protein sequence: CASSIPMTSGIYNEQFF.

The chain links TRBV6-5 to TRBJ1-2; no firm D call. The V end was cut by 2 bases, the J end by 4 bases, with 8 bases between. Germline V gives CDR1 MNHEY, CDR2 SVGAGI. The CDR3 covers 13 residues. In DNA, the CDR3 is TGTGCCAGCAGTTACGGTTCAGGCTATGGCTACACCTTC. It codes for CASSYGSGYGYTF.

V usage is TRBV4-2 and J usage is TRBJ1-1; TRBD1 agrees at 11 bases. The CDR3 spans 15 residues. V trimming: 4 bases; J trimming: 5 bases; junction bases outside the gene matches: 6. Per the germline V gene, CDR1 is LGHNA and CDR2 is YNFKEQ. The CDR3 nucleotides read TGTGCCAGCAGCCCAGGACAGGGGGCGATAACTGAAGCTTTCTTT. As protein: CASSPGQGAITEAFF.

This clone was seen a few times. The chain combines TRBV7-3 with TRBJ2-1; tentative D call: TRBD2 (5 bases). The length of the CDR3 is 14 residues. V gave up 4 bases and J gave up 4 bases, with 11 bases separating them. Germline CDR1 is SGHTA and CDR2 is FQGTGA. The DNA of the CDR3 is TGTGCCAGCAGCTCTGCCGCGGGTTACAATGAGCAGTTCTTC. Protein product: CASSSAAGYNEQFF.

CDR3 coding DNA: TGTGCCAGTAGTTTACGGACAGGGGTAGATGAGCAGTTCTTC. Amino acid sequence: CASSLRTGVDEQFF. This sequence joins TRBV19 and TRBJ2-1, with TRBD1 matching over 9 bases. The germline V gene encodes CDR1 LNHDA and CDR2 SQIVND (reference sequence). The CDR3 is made up of 14 amino acids. The V gene end was trimmed by 5 bases and the J gene end by 8 bases; junction bases not matched to a gene: 7.

V usage is TRBV15 and J usage is TRBJ1-5, with TRBD1 identical over 8 bases. Germline loops: CDR1 LNHNV, CDR2 YYDKDF (reference sequence). This CDR3 is 15 amino acids long. J was trimmed by 5 bases and V by 0 bases; bases with no gene match: 3. The CDR3 region is CATSRDPTGDQPQHF. CDR3 nucleotides: TGTGCCACCAGCAGAGATCCGACAGGGGATCAGCCCCAGCATTTT.

The chain recombines TRBV5-6 with TRBJ2-1, with TRBD2 matching 7 bases. V lost 0 bases, J lost 5 bases, and 11 bases stayed unmatched. Germline V gene lookup returns CDR1 SGHDT and CDR2 YYEEEE. The CDR3 runs 17 residues. As DNA, the CDR3 is TGTGCCAGCAGCTTGGCCGGCGGGGGTCCCCTTAACAATGAGCAGTTCTTC. Translation gives CASSLAGGGPLNNEQFF.

This chain uses TRBV29-1 with TRBJ2-1; no definite D call. Trimming took 1 base from V and 4 from J, leaving 8 bases between them. Germline lookup yields CDR1 SQVTM and CDR2 ANQGSEA. This CDR3 comprises 13 residues. The CDR3 DNA follows: TGCAGCGTTGAAGGTGACAAATACAATGAGCAGTTCTTC. Its translation is CSVEGDKYNEQFF.

This chain uses TRBV5-1 with TRBJ2-3, with 9 bases lining up with TRBD1. This CDR3 spans 14 amino acids. Germline-derived CDR1 and CDR2 are SGHRS and YFSETQ. The junction had 1 base not matched to a gene; V was cut back by 1 base and J by 4 bases. The CDR3: CASSLTGGADTQYF. CDR3 coding DNA: TGCGCCAGCAGCTTGACAGGGGGCGCAGATACGCAGTATTTT. Full variable domain (rest looked up from reference TRBV5-1 and TRBJ2-3): KAGVTQTPRYLIKTRGQQVTLSCSPISGHRSVSWYQQTPGQGLQFLFEYFSETQRNKGNFPGRFSGRQFSNSRSEMNVSTLELGDSALYLCASSLTGGADTQYFGPGTRLTVL.

The chain joins TRBV30 to TRBJ1-6; TRBD1 aligns across 7 bases. Germline CDR1 and CDR2: GTSNPN and SVGIG (reference sequence). Germline trimming cut 5 bases from V and 4 bases from J; bases unmatched to any gene: 8. The CDR3 loop spans 15 amino acids. CDR3 nucleotides: TGTGCCTGGTCGACCGGGACAGCATATAATTCACCCCTCCACTTT. Its translation: CAWSTGTAYNSPLHF.

CDR3 residues: CASSHTNDPSGTDTQYF. The DNA for the CDR3 is TGCGCCAGCAGCCACACAAACGACCCATCGGGGACAGATACGCAGTATTTT. The chain carries TRBV4-1 and TRBJ2-3, with D possibly being TRBD2 (5 bases). Germline V CDR1 and CDR2: MGHRA, YSYEKL. This CDR3 is built from 17 residues. The ends were cut back, 3 bases at V and 3 bases at J, with 19 bases in the middle.

The chain couples TRBV7-3 to TRBJ2-3, with D possibly being TRBD2 (6 bases). Per the germline V gene, CDR1 is SGHTA and CDR2 is FQGTGA. V was trimmed by 4 bases and J by 0 bases, leaving 11 bases between them. This CDR3 spans 15 amino acids. Written as DNA, the CDR3 is TGTGCCAGCAGCTCTCGGGGGTCTAGCACAGATACGCAGTATTTT. Protein sequence: CASSSRGSSTDTQYF.

The rearrangement links TRBV29-1 to TRBJ1-2; the D gene is possibly TRBD1 (6 bases). Trimming removed 3 bases from V and 5 bases from J, with 13 bases in between. Germline V gene data show CDR1 as SQVTM and CDR2 as ANQGSEA. CDR3 length equals 13 residues. The DNA for the CDR3 is TGCAGCGTTGAGGGGACAATCACTTATGGCTACACCTTC. Its protein is CSVEGTITYGYTF.

A note on this clone: Sequence at one end of the junction differs from germline and may be a read error. The DNA of the CDR3 is TGTGCTAGCAGCCCTGGGACAGGAGCCTACGAGCAGTACTTC. This gives the protein CASSPGTGAYEQYF. This chain joins TRBV7-7 and TRBJ2-7; 8 bases are a match to TRBD1. The CDR3 is 14 amino acids. Germline-derived CDR1 and CDR2 are SSHAT and FNYEAQ (reference sequence).

The V call is TRBV11-2, the J call TRBJ2-1, with 8 nucleotides matching TRBD2. Per the germline V gene, CDR1 is SGHAT and CDR2 is FQNNGV. V dropped 1 base and J dropped 2; count of bases not matched to a gene: 4. The CDR3 loop spans 16 amino acids. CDR3 sequence: CASSLGIAGPYNEQFF. CDR3 nucleotide sequence: TGTGCCAGCAGCTTAGGAATAGCGGGGCCCTACAATGAGCAGTTCTTC. The full variable domain, completed using reference TRBV11-2 and TRBJ2-1, is EAGVAQSPRYKIIEKRQSVAFWCNPISGHATLYWYQQILGQGPKLLIQFQNNGVVDDSQLPKDRFSAERLKGVDSTLKIQPAKLEDSAVYLCASSLGIAGPYNEQFFGPGTRLTVL.

This rearrangement joins TRBV7-9 to TRBJ2-1; 9 bases are shared with TRBD2. Germline lookup yields CDR1 SEHNR and CDR2 FQNEAQ (reference sequence). Losses at the gene ends were 10 bases for V and 7 bases for J; bases not matched to a gene: 11. The CDR3 loop spans 14 amino acids. In DNA, the CDR3 is TGTGCCACCCGGCTAGCGGGGTGGGCAAATGAGCAGTTCTTC. Translated: CATRLAGWANEQFF.

The chain carries TRBV5-1 and TRBJ2-2; weak D call: TRBD2 (6 bases). Germline CDR1 reads SGHRS; CDR2 reads YFSETQ. V was pared by 4 bases and J by 3 bases, with 13 bases between. This CDR3 comprises 15 residues. The CDR3 loop reads CASSPLERDTGELFF. The CDR3 DNA is TGCGCCAGCAGCCCCCTCGAGCGGGACACCGGGGAGCTGTTTTTT.

This clone was detected only once. V gene TRBV30 combines with J gene TRBJ2-1; TRBD1 agrees at 7 bases. CDR1 GTSNPN and CDR2 SVGIG come from the germline V gene (reference sequence). V lost 2 bases, J lost 8 bases, and 12 bases stayed unmatched. This CDR3 has 15 residues. The CDR3 reads CAWSIRQGGRDEQFF. CDR3 DNA sequence: TGTGCCTGGAGTATTAGACAGGGTGGAAGGGATGAGCAGTTCTTC.

The chain's CDR3 is CASSPIRDITGNTIYF. DNA for the CDR3: TGTGCCAGTAGTCCGATCCGGGACATTACTGGAAACACCATATATTTT. This rearrangement joins TRBV19 to TRBJ1-3; possibly TRBD1 for D (6 bases). Trimming left V 5 bases short and J 2 bases short, with 16 bases between. Germline V gene lookup returns CDR1 LNHDA and CDR2 SQIVND (reference sequence). CDR3 length: 16 residues.

In DNA form, the CDR3 reads TGTGCCAGCAGCGCCCGGCTGGGGCCCGGGGAGCTGTTTTTT. Amino acids: CASSARLGPGELFF. The gene calls are TRBV9 and TRBJ2-2; possibly TRBD1 for D (5 bases). V was clipped by 3 bases and J by 6 bases, with 12 bases between them. Germline loops: CDR1 SGDLS, CDR2 YYNGEE. The CDR3 runs 14 residues.

The V gene is TRBV5-1, the J gene TRBJ2-7, with TRBD1 identical over 7 bases. The CDR3 is 14 residues long. Germline CDR1 SGHRS, CDR2 YFSETQ. J lost 5 bases, V lost 0 bases, and 5 bases had no gene match. In DNA form, the CDR3 reads TGCGCCAGCAGCTTGGAGGGGGCTGGAAACGAGCAGTACTTC. Amino acid sequence: CASSLEGAGNEQYF.

The chain has TRBV19 and TRBJ2-5; D call uncertain. Germline V gives CDR1 LNHDA, CDR2 SQIVND (reference sequence). Trimming shortened V by 6 bases and J by 1 base, and 9 bases separated the two germline ends. The length of the CDR3 is 13 residues. The CDR3 nucleotides are TGTGCCAGTAGCGAAAACTTCCAAGAGACCCAGTACTTC. Its translation is CASSENFQETQYF. Full variable domain (outside the CDR3, taken from reference TRBV19 and TRBJ2-5): DGGITQSPKYLFRKEGQNVTLSCEQNLNHDAMYWYRQDPGQGLRLIYYSQIVNDFQKGDIAEGYSVSREKKESFPLTVTSAQKNPTAFYLCASSENFQETQYFGPGTRLLVL.

This rearrangement joins TRBV10-2 to TRBJ2-1; 14 nucleotides align to TRBD2. V shed 4 bases, J shed 5 bases, and the junction held 4 bases outside the gene matches. Germline assignment: CDR1 WSHSY and CDR2 SAAADI. There are 16 residues in the CDR3. CDR3 sequence reads: CASSGLGLAGDNEQFF. The CDR3 region has the DNA TGCGCCAGCAGTGGACTGGGACTAGCGGGAGACAATGAGCAGTTCTTC.

The genes are TRBV9 and TRBJ2-3; 7 bases are shared with TRBD2. V was clipped by 2 bases and J by 3 bases; unmatched bases: 9. This CDR3 has 16 residues. Per germline, CDR1 SGDLS and CDR2 YYNGEE. CDR3 nucleotide sequence: TGTGCCAGCAGCGTCAACGGGGAGGGTCGTACAGATACGCAGTATTTT. Protein: CASSVNGEGRTDTQYF.

There are a few counts of this clone. The chain recombines TRBV27 with TRBJ1-4; 7 bases fit TRBD1. The CDR3 has 14 amino acids. CDR1 is MNHEY and CDR2 is SMNVEV in the germline V gene (reference sequence). The V and J ends lost 5 bases and 10 bases, in that order; junction bases with no gene match: 10. The CDR3, as DNA: TGTGCCAGCAGTCCATTGACAGGGTCCTCAAAACTGTTTTTT. This translates into CASSPLTGSSKLFF. The full variable domain, rest sourced from reference TRBV27 and TRBJ1-4, is EAQVTQNPRYLITVTGKKLTVTCSQNMNHEYMSWYRQDPGLGLRQIYYSMNVEVTDKGDVPEGYKVSRKEKRNFPLILESPSPNQTSLYFCASSPLTGSSKLFFGSGTQLSVL.

The J gene is TRBJ1-2, the V gene TRBV10-2, with no clear D. This CDR3 has 13 amino acids. V was trimmed by 3 bases and J by 2 bases, leaving 7 bases between them. Germline assignment: CDR1 WSHSY and CDR2 SAAADI. The DNA for the CDR3 is TGCGCCAGCAGTGATTCAGAAAACTATGGCTACACCTTC. Its translation is CASSDSENYGYTF.

This chain connects TRBV5-4 to TRBJ2-3, with 9 bases fitting TRBD1. Germline V gene sequence: CDR1 SGHNT, CDR2 YYREEE (reference sequence). J gave up 3 bases and V 0 bases, and 2 bases lay outside the gene matches. The CDR3 is 15 amino acids. CDR3 coding DNA: TGTGCCAGCAGCTTGGACAGGGGGCTAACAGATACGCAGTATTTT. It encodes CASSLDRGLTDTQYF.

The CDR3 here is CASYRTPIGELFF. Written as DNA, the CDR3 is TGTGCCAGCTACCGGACTCCTATCGGGGAGCTGTTTTTT. The chain is built from TRBV6-1 and TRBJ2-2; maybe TRBD2 (5 bases). The CDR3 has 13 residues. Germline V gene lookup returns CDR1 MNHNS and CDR2 SASEGT. Trimming pared 8 bases from V and 7 bases from J, leaving 14 bases between.

The rearrangement uses TRBV4-3 and TRBJ2-7; 9 nucleotides align to TRBD2. The CDR3 has 15 residues. Germline V gives CDR1 LGHNA, CDR2 YSLEER. The ends lost 0 bases at V and 3 bases at J; junction bases unmatched: 3. CDR3: CASSQDPSGNYEQYF. CDR3 sequence (DNA): TGCGCCAGCAGCCAAGATCCTAGCGGGAACTACGAGCAGTACTTC.

The chain has TRBV25-1 and TRBJ2-1; 7 bases map to TRBD2. With 7 bases clipped from V and 4 bases from J, the junction kept 7 bases outside the gene matches. The CDR3 covers 14 residues. The germline gives CDR1 MGHDK, CDR2 SYGVNS. In nucleotides, the CDR3 is TGTGCCAGCAAGCCAGCGGGACTTTACAATGAGCAGTTCTTC. It translates to CASKPAGLYNEQFF.